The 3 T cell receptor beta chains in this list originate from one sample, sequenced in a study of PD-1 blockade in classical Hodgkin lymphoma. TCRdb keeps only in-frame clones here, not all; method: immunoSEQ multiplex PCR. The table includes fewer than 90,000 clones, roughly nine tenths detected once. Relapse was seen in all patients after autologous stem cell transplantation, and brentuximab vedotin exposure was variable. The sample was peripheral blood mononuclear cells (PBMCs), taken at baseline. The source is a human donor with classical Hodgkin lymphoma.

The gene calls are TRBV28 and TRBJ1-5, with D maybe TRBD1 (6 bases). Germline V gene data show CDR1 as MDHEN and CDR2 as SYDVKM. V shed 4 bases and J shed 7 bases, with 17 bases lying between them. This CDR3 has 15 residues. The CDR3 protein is CASSSPSTGQQPQHF. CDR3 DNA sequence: TGTGCCAGCAGTTCTCCCTCAACAGGGCAACAGCCCCAGCATTTT.

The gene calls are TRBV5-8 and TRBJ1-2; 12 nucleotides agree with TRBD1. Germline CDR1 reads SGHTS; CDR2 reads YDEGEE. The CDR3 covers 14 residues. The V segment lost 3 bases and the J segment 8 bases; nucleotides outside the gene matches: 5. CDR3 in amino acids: CASSWGTGGRGYTF. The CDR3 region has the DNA TGTGCCAGCAGCTGGGGGACAGGGGGCCGGGGCTACACCTTC. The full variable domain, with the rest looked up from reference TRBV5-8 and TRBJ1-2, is EAGVTQSPTHLIKTRGQQATLRCSPISGHTSVYWYQQALGLGLQFLLWYDEGEERNRGNFPPRFSGRQFPNYSSELNVNALELEDSALYLCASSWGTGGRGYTFGSGTRLTVV.

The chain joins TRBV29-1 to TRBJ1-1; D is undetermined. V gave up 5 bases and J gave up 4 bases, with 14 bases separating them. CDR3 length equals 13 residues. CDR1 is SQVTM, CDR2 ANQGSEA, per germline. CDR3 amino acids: CSVREPSGTEAFF. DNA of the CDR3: TGCAGCGTTCGGGAGCCGTCGGGCACTGAAGCTTTCTTT. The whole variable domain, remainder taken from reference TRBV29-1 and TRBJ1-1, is SAVISQKPSRDICQRGTSLTIQCQVDSQVTMMFWYRQQPGQSLTLIATANQGSEATYESGFVIDKFPISRPNLTFSTLTVSNMSPEDSSIYLCSVREPSGTEAFFGQGTRLTVV.